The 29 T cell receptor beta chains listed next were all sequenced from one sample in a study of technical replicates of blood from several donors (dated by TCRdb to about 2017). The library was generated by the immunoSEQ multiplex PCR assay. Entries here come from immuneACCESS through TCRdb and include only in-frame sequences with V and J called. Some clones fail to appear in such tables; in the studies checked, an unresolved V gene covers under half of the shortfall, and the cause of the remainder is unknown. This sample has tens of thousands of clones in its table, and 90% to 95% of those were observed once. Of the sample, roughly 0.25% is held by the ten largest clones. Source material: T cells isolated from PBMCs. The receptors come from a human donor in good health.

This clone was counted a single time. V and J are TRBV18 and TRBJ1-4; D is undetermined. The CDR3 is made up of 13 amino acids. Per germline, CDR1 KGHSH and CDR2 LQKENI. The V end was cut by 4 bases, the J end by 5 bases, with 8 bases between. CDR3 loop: CASSRTGNEKLFF. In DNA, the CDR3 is TGTGCCAGCTCACGGACGGGAAATGAAAAACTGTTTTTT.

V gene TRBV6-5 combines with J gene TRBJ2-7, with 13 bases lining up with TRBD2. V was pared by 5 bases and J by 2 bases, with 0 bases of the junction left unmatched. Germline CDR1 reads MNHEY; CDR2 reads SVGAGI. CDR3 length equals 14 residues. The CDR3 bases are TGTGCCAGCAGTGGACTAGCGGGAGCCTACGAGCAGTACTTC. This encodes CASSGLAGAYEQYF.

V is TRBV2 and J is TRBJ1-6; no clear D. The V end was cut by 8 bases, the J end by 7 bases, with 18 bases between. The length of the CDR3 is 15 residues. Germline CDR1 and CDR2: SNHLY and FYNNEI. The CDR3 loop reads CASLSDSVKNSPLHF. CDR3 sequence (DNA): TGTGCCAGCCTCAGTGACTCAGTAAAGAATTCACCCCTCCACTTT.

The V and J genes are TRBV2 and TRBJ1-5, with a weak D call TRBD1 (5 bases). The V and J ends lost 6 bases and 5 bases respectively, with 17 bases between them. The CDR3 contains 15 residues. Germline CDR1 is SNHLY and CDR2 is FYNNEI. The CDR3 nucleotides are TGTGCCAGCAGGATGGGACTGACGGATCATCAGCCCCAGCATTTT. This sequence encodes CASRMGLTDHQPQHF.

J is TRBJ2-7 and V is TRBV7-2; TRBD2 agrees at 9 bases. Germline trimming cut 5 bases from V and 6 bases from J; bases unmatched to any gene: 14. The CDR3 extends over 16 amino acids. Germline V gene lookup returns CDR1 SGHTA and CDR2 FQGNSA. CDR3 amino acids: CASSDPFGWREGEQYF. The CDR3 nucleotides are TGTGCCAGCAGCGACCCTTTCGGTTGGCGGGAGGGCGAGCAGTACTTC.

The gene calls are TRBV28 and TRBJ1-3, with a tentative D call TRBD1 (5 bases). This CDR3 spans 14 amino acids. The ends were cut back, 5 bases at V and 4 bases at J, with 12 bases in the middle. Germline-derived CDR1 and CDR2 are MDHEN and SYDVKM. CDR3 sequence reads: CASSLQGGGNTIYF. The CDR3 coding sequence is TGTGCCAGCAGTCTCCAGGGAGGGGGAAACACCATATATTTT.

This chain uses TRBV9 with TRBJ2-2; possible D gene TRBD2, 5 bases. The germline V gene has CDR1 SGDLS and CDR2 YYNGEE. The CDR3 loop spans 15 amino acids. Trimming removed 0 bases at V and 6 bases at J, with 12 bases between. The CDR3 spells CASSVDPDGAGELFF. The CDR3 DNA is TGTGCCAGCAGCGTAGACCCGGACGGGGCCGGGGAGCTGTTTTTT.

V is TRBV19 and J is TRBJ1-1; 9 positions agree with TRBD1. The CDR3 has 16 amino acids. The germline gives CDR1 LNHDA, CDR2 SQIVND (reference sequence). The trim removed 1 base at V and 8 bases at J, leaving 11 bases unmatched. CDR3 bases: TGTGCCAGTAGTATAGCTTTACAGGGGGCGCTCGGGGAAGCTTTCTTT. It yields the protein CASSIALQGALGEAFF.

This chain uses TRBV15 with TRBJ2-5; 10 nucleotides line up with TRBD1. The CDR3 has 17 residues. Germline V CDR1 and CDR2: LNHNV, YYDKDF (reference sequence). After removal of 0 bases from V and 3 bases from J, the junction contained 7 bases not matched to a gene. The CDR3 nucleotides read TGTGCCACCAGCAGAGAGAGACCCGGGACAGGGGAAGAGACCCAGTACTTC. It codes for CATSRERPGTGEETQYF.

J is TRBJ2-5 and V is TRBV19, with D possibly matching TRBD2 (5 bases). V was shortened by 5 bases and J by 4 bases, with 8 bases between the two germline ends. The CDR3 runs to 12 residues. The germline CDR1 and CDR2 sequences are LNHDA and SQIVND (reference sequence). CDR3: CASSPRGETQYF. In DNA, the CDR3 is TGTGCCAGTAGTCCCCGGGGAGAGACCCAGTACTTC.

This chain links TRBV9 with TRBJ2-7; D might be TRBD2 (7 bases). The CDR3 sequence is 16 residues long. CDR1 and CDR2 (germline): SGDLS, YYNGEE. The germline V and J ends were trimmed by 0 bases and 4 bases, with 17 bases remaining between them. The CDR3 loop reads CASSVEGGGATYEQYF. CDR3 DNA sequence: TGTGCCAGCAGCGTAGAGGGAGGGGGGGCTACTTACGAGCAGTACTTC.

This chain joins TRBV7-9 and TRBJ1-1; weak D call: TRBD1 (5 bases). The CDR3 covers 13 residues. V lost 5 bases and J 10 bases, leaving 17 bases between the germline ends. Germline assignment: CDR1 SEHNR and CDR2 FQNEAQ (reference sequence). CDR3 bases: TGTGCCAGCAGCCTCGGGACTCCAGCGGGAGCTTTCTTT. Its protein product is CASSLGTPAGAFF.

The DNA of the CDR3 is TGTGCCAGCAGTGCACGACTAGCGGGAGGAGAGACCCAGTACTTC. Translated: CASSARLAGGETQYF. The chain uses TRBV27 and TRBJ2-5, with 13 bases lining up with TRBD2. Germline CDR1 reads MNHEY; CDR2 reads SMNVEV (reference sequence). The CDR3 consists of 15 residues. V lost 5 bases and J lost 4; bases outside the gene matches: 4.

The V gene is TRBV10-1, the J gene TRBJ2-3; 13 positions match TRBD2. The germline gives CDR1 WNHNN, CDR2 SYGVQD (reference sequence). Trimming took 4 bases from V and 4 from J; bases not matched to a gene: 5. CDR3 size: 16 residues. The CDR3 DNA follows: TGCGCCAGCAGTGGGGGAACTAGCGGGAGGGCAGATACGCAGTATTTT. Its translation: CASSGGTSGRADTQYF.

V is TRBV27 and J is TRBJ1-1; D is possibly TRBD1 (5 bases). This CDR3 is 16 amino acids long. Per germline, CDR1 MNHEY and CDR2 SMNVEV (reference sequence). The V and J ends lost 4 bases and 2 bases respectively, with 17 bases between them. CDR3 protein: CASSWFFRTSNTEAFF. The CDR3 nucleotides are TGTGCCAGCAGTTGGTTTTTTCGGACAAGCAACACTGAAGCTTTCTTT.

The CDR3 nucleotides read TGTGCCAGTAGTACCAGACAGGGGAACACTGAAGCTTTCTTT. Translated, it gives CASSTRQGNTEAFF. This chain uses TRBV19 with TRBJ1-1; 7 nucleotides align to TRBD1. CDR3 length: 14 residues. Germline V gives CDR1 LNHDA, CDR2 SQIVND (reference sequence). With 4 bases clipped from V and 1 base from J, the junction kept 3 bases outside the gene matches.

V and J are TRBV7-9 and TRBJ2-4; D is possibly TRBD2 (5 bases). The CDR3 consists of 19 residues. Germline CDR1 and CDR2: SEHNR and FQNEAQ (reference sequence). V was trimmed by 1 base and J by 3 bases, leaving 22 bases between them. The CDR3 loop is CASSLGEGTVIIDKNIQYF. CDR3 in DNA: TGTGCCAGCAGCTTAGGAGAGGGAACAGTTATTATTGACAAAAACATTCAGTACTTC.

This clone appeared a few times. CDR3 protein: CASSYGTVTEAFF. The DNA for the CDR3 is TGTGCCAGCAGTTACGGGACAGTCACTGAAGCTTTCTTT. V usage is TRBV2 and J usage is TRBJ1-1, with TRBD1 matching over 7 bases. V was pared by 5 bases and J by 4 bases, with 4 bases of the junction left unmatched. CDR3 length equals 13 residues. The germline gives CDR1 SNHLY, CDR2 FYNNEI.

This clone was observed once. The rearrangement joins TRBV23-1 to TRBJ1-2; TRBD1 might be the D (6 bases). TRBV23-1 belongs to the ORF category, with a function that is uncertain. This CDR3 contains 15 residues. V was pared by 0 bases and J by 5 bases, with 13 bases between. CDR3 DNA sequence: TGCGCCAGCAGTCAATCGGCGGACAGCGCTTATGGCTACACCTTC. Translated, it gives CASSQSADSAYGYTF.

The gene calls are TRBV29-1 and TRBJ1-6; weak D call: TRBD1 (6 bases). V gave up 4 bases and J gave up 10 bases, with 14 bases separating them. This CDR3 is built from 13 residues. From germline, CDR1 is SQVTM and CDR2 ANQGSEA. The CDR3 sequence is CSVGTVDGSPLHF. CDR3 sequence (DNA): TGCAGCGTTGGGACAGTCGACGGGTCACCCCTCCACTTT.

The CDR3 bases are TGTGCCAGCAGTGTCAGCGCCTTCGGGGCCAAAAACATTCAGTACTTC. Protein: CASSVSAFGAKNIQYF. The rearrangement joins TRBV6-1 to TRBJ2-4; unclear D gene. There are 16 residues in the CDR3. From germline, CDR1 is MNHNS and CDR2 SASEGT. The ends were cut back, 4 bases at V and 1 base at J, with 14 bases in the middle.

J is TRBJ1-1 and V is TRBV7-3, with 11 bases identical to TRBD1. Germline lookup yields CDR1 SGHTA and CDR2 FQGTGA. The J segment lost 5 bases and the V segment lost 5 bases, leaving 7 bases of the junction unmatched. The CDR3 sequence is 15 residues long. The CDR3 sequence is CASSVGQGAGTEAFF. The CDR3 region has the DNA TGTGCCAGCAGCGTCGGACAGGGGGCGGGTACTGAAGCTTTCTTT.

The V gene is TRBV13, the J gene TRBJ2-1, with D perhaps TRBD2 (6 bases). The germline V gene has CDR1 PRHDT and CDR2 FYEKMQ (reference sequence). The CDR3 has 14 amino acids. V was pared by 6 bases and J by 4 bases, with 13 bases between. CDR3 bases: TGTGCCAGCAGGAGAGGCGGGGAGTACAATGAGCAGTTCTTC. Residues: CASRRGGEYNEQFF.

The chain's CDR3 is CASSFIAEGHSPGNTIYF. The CDR3 DNA reads as TGTGCCAGCAGCTTCATCGCGGAGGGCCACTCCCCTGGAAACACCATATATTTT. J is TRBJ1-3 and V is TRBV5-4; no reliable D call. CDR3 length: 18 amino acids. V was shortened by 2 bases and J by 2 bases, with 20 bases between the two germline ends. From germline, CDR1 is SGHNT and CDR2 YYREEE (reference sequence).

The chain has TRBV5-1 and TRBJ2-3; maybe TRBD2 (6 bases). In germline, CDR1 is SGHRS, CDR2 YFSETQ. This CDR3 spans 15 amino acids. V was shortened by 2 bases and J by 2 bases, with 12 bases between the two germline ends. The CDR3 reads CASSFWDSYTDTQYF. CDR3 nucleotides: TGCGCCAGCAGCTTTTGGGACTCCTACACAGATACGCAGTATTTT.

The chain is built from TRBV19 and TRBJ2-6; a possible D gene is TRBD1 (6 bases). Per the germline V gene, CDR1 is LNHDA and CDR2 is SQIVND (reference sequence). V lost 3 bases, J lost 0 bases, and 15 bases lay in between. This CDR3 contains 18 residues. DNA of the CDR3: TGTGCCAGTAGTATTCTAGGGACACTCTTCTCTGGGGCCAACGTCCTGACTTTC. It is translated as CASSILGTLFSGANVLTF.

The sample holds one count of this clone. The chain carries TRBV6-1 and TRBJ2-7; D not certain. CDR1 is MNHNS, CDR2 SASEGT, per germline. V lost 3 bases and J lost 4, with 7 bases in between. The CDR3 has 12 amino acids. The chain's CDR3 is CASSDYQYEQYF. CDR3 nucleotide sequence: TGTGCCAGCAGTGATTACCAGTACGAGCAGTACTTC.

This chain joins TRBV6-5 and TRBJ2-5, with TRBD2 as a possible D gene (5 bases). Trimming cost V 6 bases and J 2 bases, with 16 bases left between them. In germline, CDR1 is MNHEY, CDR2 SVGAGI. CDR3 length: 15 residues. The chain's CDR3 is CASSPLAPGQETQYF. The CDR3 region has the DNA TGTGCCAGCAGCCCCTTGGCCCCGGGGCAAGAGACCCAGTACTTC.

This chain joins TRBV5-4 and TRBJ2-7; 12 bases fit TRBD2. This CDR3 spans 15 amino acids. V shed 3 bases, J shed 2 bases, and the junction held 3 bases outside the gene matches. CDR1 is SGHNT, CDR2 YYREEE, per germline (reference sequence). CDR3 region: CASSSTSGGTYEQYF. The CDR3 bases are TGTGCCAGCAGCTCGACTAGCGGGGGTACCTACGAGCAGTACTTC. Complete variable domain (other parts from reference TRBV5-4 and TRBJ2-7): ETGVTQSPTHLIKTRGQQVTLRCSSQSGHNTVSWYQQALGQGPQFIFQYYREEENGRGNFPPRFSGLQFPNYSSELNVNALELDDSALYLCASSSTSGGTYEQYFGPGTRLTVT.